This entry lists 9 T cell receptor beta chains sequenced from one sample in a study of cytomegalovirus exposure and HLA in healthy donors. Researchers ran the PCR with 60 Vbeta and 13 Jbeta primers. Some clones are missing from TCRdb's copy, which holds only in-frame ones; the method was immunoSEQ multiplex PCR. The data hold around 68,000 clones, with 85% to 90% observed a single time. The source material was PBMCs. Receptors originate from a female donor in good health and CMV-seronegative.

V gene TRBV27 combines with J gene TRBJ1-1, with 7 bases identical to TRBD1. Germline V CDR1 and CDR2: MNHEY, SMNVEV (reference sequence). V trimming: 3 bases; J trimming: 11 bases; junction bases outside the gene matches: 9. This CDR3 region has 13 residues. CDR3 in amino acids: CASSLRQGVRAFF. For the CDR3, the DNA is TGTGCCAGCAGTTTGCGGCAGGGGGTAAGGGCTTTCTTT.

The gene calls are TRBV5-4 and TRBJ1-1; 9 nucleotides line up with TRBD1. Trimming cost V 4 bases and J 0 bases; bases outside gene matches: 4. The CDR3 sequence is 15 residues long. CDR1 and CDR2 from the germline V gene are SGHNT and YYREEE (reference sequence). This CDR3 reads CASSLGQGMNTEAFF. CDR3 DNA sequence: TGTGCCAGCAGCCTAGGACAGGGGATGAACACTGAAGCTTTCTTT. The variable domain in full, with the rest retrieved from reference TRBV5-4 and TRBJ1-1, is ETGVTQSPTHLIKTRGQQVTLRCSSQSGHNTVSWYQQALGQGPQFIFQYYREEENGRGNFPPRFSGLQFPNYSSELNVNALELDDSALYLCASSLGQGMNTEAFFGQGTRLTVV.

The CDR3 DNA sequence: TGCAGCGTTGATGGACTAGCGGAGTACAATGAGCAGTTCTTC. This translates into CSVDGLAEYNEQFF. The chain links TRBV29-1 to TRBJ2-1, with 10 bases that match TRBD2. J was trimmed by 4 bases and V by 3 bases; bases with no gene match: 3. Germline V gene data show CDR1 as SQVTM and CDR2 as ANQGSEA. This CDR3 has 14 residues.

The chain employs TRBV2 and TRBJ2-3; 10 bases map to TRBD2. Trimming removed 9 bases from V and 7 bases from J; junction bases left unmatched: 13. CDR3 size: 15 residues. Germline V gene sequence: CDR1 SNHLY, CDR2 FYNNEI. CDR3 nucleotides: TGTGCCAGTTCAAGGGAGCGGGGGGGCTCAAATACGCAGTATTTT. This gives the protein CASSRERGGSNTQYF.

The chain has TRBV11-2 and TRBJ2-7, with a tentative D call TRBD1 (6 bases). With 2 bases removed from V and 3 bases from J, the gap between germline ends came to 14 bases. The length of the CDR3 is 15 residues. Germline assignment: CDR1 SGHAT and CDR2 FQNNGV. The CDR3 bases are TGTGCCAGCAGCTTAACCCGGGACACCTTCTACGAGCAGTACTTC. This encodes CASSLTRDTFYEQYF.

The V call is TRBV5-1, the J call TRBJ1-1; the D gene is possibly TRBD1 (5 bases). Trimming cost V 3 bases and J 11 bases, with 17 bases left between them. The V gene's germline CDR1 is SGHRS and CDR2 YFSETQ. The CDR3 is 13 amino acids. CDR3 sequence: CASSSVVGHSAFF. CDR3 in DNA: TGCGCCAGCAGCTCAGTTGTGGGGCATTCCGCTTTCTTT. The full variable domain, its missing parts supplied by reference TRBV5-1 and TRBJ1-1, is KAGVTQTPRYLIKTRGQQVTLSCSPISGHRSVSWYQQTPGQGLQFLFEYFSETQRNKGNFPGRFSGRQFSNSRSEMNVSTLELGDSALYLCASSSVVGHSAFFGQGTRLTVV.

In the case of this clone: A junction boundary mismatches the germline segment, possibly from a read error. The chain links TRBV9 to TRBJ2-6; a possible D gene is TRBD1 (5 bases). There are 18 residues in the CDR3. The germline gives CDR1 SGDLS, CDR2 YYNGEE. CDR3 nucleotide sequence: TGTGCCAGCAGTGGAAACCGGGTCTCCGATCCTGGGGCCAACGGCCTGACTTTC. This sequence encodes CASSGNRVSDPGANGLTF.

The chain joins TRBV6-1 to TRBJ2-7, with a possible D match to TRBD1 (6 bases). Trimming cost V 6 bases and J 0 bases, with 15 bases left between them. In germline, CDR1 is MNHNS, CDR2 SASEGT. The CDR3 loop spans 15 amino acids. DNA for the CDR3: TGTGCCAGCAGCGGAGGACAGAGGAGCTCCTACGAGCAGTACTTC. Protein sequence: CASSGGQRSSYEQYF.

J is TRBJ2-5 and V is TRBV21-1; TRBD1, as called in the table, went unchecked against the DNA. TRBV21-1 is a pseudogene. The CDR3 is made up of 14 amino acids. The CDR3, as DNA: TGTGCCAGGGGGACAGGGAGGTCACAAGAGACCCAGTACTTC. Amino acid sequence: CARGTGRSQETQYF.